The clone carrying this T cell receptor (beta chain) appeared a single time. This specimen comes from a study of cytomegalovirus exposure and HLA in healthy donors. Donors were drawn from the approximately 120-subject validation cohort, separate from the roughly 670-subject first cohort. Here immunoSEQ multiplex PCR was the method, and the copy in TCRdb shows in-frame clones only, minus some. This table has tens of thousands of clones, 90% to 95% appearing once. The sequence was collected from a woman aged 18-29 years in good health and CMV-seronegative. Material for sequencing was PBMCs.

CDR3 sequence: CASTQLDSSYEQYF. DNA of the CDR3: TGTGCCAGCACCCAACTGGACAGTTCCTACGAGCAGTACTTC. The V gene is TRBV28, the J gene TRBJ2-7; D may be TRBD1 (6 bases). V dropped 7 bases and J dropped 1 base, with 14 bases sitting between them. This CDR3 is built from 14 residues. Germline values: CDR1 MDHEN, CDR2 SYDVKM.